The 20 T cell receptor beta chains below were found in one sample sequenced in a study of beta chain features in type 1 diabetes. Study-level findings and limits: Moderate but significant shortening of TCRB CDR3s was recorded in all four CD4+ subsets from Type 1 diabetes patients.

Expressed TCRB transcripts were sequenced, since all the RNA that had been isolated was reverse transcribed. Using immunoSEQ multiplex PCR, the repertoire was profiled, and TCRdb retains in-frame clones only, with some absent. The sample has more than 300,000 clones, approximately 9.9% seen once. Their antigens remain unidentified. The source material was central memory CD4+ T cells from blood. The receptors were gathered from a man aged 30 to 45 with type 1 diabetes.

The chain employs TRBV4-3 and TRBJ2-7; maybe TRBD1 (5 bases). In germline, CDR1 is LGHNA, CDR2 YSLEER. The V end lost 0 bases, the J end lost 6 bases, and 9 bases lay between the germline ends. CDR3 size: 13 residues. CDR3 nucleotides: TGCGCCAGCAGCCAAGAAGAAGGGGCCGAGCAGTACTTC. This gives the protein CASSQEEGAEQYF.

DNA of the CDR3: TGTGCCTGGTTTCTGGACAGCTATGGCTACACCTTC. Its translation is CAWFLDSYGYTF. The J gene is TRBJ1-2, the V gene TRBV30, with D perhaps matching TRBD1 (6 bases). The CDR3 is 12 residues long. With 5 bases removed from V and 4 bases from J, the gap between germline ends came to 11 bases. Germline V gene lookup returns CDR1 GTSNPN and CDR2 SVGIG (reference sequence).

V and J are TRBV5-6 and TRBJ2-7, with 12 bases fitting TRBD2. The CDR3 has 15 amino acids. The V gene's germline CDR1 is SGHDT and CDR2 YYEEEE. J lost 4 bases, V lost 1 base, and 3 bases had no gene match. The CDR3 loop is CASSLRLAGEYEQYF. The CDR3 DNA reads as TGTGCCAGCAGCTTGAGACTAGCGGGGGAGTACGAGCAGTACTTC.

This clone showed up just a few times. This rearrangement joins TRBV7-2 to TRBJ1-2; possibly TRBD1 for D (6 bases). Trimming took off 5 bases at V and 8 bases at J, with 30 bases between the two ends. The CDR3 loop spans 18 amino acids. CDR1 and CDR2 (germline): SGHTA, FQGNSA. This CDR3 reads CASSLHGRQDQSLGGYTF. CDR3 coding DNA: TGTGCCAGCAGCCTCCATGGAAGACAGGATCAGTCCCTTGGGGGCTACACCTTC.

This sequence joins TRBV18 and TRBJ2-3; no reliable D call. The length of the CDR3 is 12 residues. The germline V gene has CDR1 KGHSH and CDR2 LQKENI. V was trimmed by 3 bases and J by 5 bases, leaving 6 bases between them. Here the CDR3 DNA reads TGTGCCAGCTCACCGCCCGAAGATACGCAGTATTTT. It is translated as CASSPPEDTQYF.

V gene TRBV7-2 combines with J gene TRBJ2-1; 9 nucleotides match TRBD2. Germline V gives CDR1 SGHTA, CDR2 FQGNSA. This CDR3 comprises 15 residues. Losses at the gene ends were 5 bases for V and 6 bases for J; bases not matched to a gene: 8. The chain's CDR3 is CASSPLGTSLNEQFF. The CDR3 nucleotides are TGTGCCAGCAGCCCCCTGGGGACTAGCCTCAATGAGCAGTTCTTC.

The chain has TRBV23-1 and TRBJ1-3, with D perhaps TRBD1 (5 bases). TRBV23-1 is an ORF; its function is uncertain. The CDR3 runs 17 residues. V lost 2 bases, J lost 4 bases, and 18 bases lay in between. Here the CDR3 DNA reads TGCGCCAGCAGTCAACCACTCACAGGAGAACAGGGAAACACCATATATTTT. Encoded protein: CASSQPLTGEQGNTIYF.

V gene TRBV19 combines with J gene TRBJ1-5; D perhaps matches TRBD1 (6 bases). From germline, CDR1 is LNHDA and CDR2 SQIVND (reference sequence). Trimming removed 5 bases from V and 1 base from J, with 12 bases in between. The length of the CDR3 is 15 residues. CDR3 region: CASSFRDTSNQPQHF. The CDR3 coding sequence is TGTGCCAGTAGTTTCCGGGACACCAGCAATCAGCCCCAGCATTTT. The whole variable domain, filled in from reference TRBV19 and TRBJ1-5, reads DGGITQSPKYLFRKEGQNVTLSCEQNLNHDAMYWYRQDPGQGLRLIYYSQIVNDFQKGDIAEGYSVSREKKESFPLTVTSAQKNPTAFYLCASSFRDTSNQPQHFGDGTRLSIL.

The chain recombines TRBV5-4 with TRBJ1-6; D is undetermined. Trimming took 5 bases from V and 0 from J, leaving 15 bases between them. Germline V gene data show CDR1 as SGHNT and CDR2 as YYREEE (reference sequence). This CDR3 contains 17 residues. This CDR3 reads CASRAETESSYNSPLHF. CDR3 nucleotides: TGTGCCAGCAGAGCAGAGACCGAAAGCTCCTATAATTCACCCCTCCACTTT.

This clone was seen a handful of times. CDR3 sequence reads: CASSQDQFGGRTEAFF. The CDR3 bases are TGCGCCAGCAGCCAAGATCAATTCGGGGGGAGGACTGAAGCTTTCTTT. The V call is TRBV4-1, the J call TRBJ1-1, with D possibly TRBD1 on 5 matching bases. Trimming removed 0 bases from V and 5 bases from J, with 16 bases in between. Germline loops: CDR1 MGHRA, CDR2 YSYEKL. The CDR3 consists of 16 residues.

This clone has at least ten counts. J is TRBJ1-4 and V is TRBV9; D uncertain. CDR1 SGDLS and CDR2 YYNGEE come from the germline V gene. Trimming removed 0 bases from V and 3 bases from J, with 12 bases in between. The CDR3 spans 16 residues. CDR3 DNA: TGTGCCAGCAGCGTAGCTACGGGCAGTTCTAATGAAAAACTGTTTTTT. Its protein product is CASSVATGSSNEKLFF.

There are many counts of this clone. This CDR3 is also generated by other DNA sequences in the sample. The chain carries TRBV9 and TRBJ2-1, with 8 nucleotides matching TRBD2. The CDR3 sequence is 13 residues long. Per the germline V gene, CDR1 is SGDLS and CDR2 is YYNGEE. V trimming: 0 bases; J trimming: 7 bases; junction bases outside the gene matches: 0. DNA of the CDR3: TGTGCCAGCAGCGTAGCGGGGGGGAATGAGCAGTTCTTC. It encodes CASSVAGGNEQFF.

The chain has TRBV7-9 and TRBJ2-7; no definite D call. Germline assignment: CDR1 SEHNR and CDR2 FQNEAQ (reference sequence). The CDR3 extends over 13 amino acids. Between the trimmed V and J ends, which lost 7 bases and 5 bases, there was a span of 15 bases. CDR3 sequence: CASTPQKSHEQYF. The CDR3 nucleotides are TGTGCCAGCACCCCCCAAAAGTCCCACGAGCAGTACTTC.

The gene calls are TRBV5-1 and TRBJ2-2, with 7 positions matching TRBD1. The germline V gene encodes CDR1 SGHRS and CDR2 YFSETQ. Trimming at V came to 4 bases and at J to 2 bases, leaving 5 bases not matched to a gene. The CDR3 spans 15 residues. CDR3 nucleotides: TGCGCCAGCAGCCCCGGGACAGCCAACACCGGGGAGCTGTTTTTT. It specifies CASSPGTANTGELFF. Complete variable domain (other parts from reference TRBV5-1 and TRBJ2-2): KAGVTQTPRYLIKTRGQQVTLSCSPISGHRSVSWYQQTPGQGLQFLFEYFSETQRNKGNFPGRFSGRQFSNSRSEMNVSTLELGDSALYLCASSPGTANTGELFFGEGSRLTVL.

This clone was seen a handful of times. The chain employs TRBV29-1 and TRBJ1-2; D call uncertain. Germline V lookup: CDR1 SQVTM, CDR2 ANQGSEA. This CDR3 has 12 residues. With 3 bases removed from V and 0 bases from J, the gap between germline ends came to 5 bases. CDR3 amino acids: CSVDRANYGYTF. The CDR3 DNA follows: TGCAGCGTTGACAGAGCTAACTATGGCTACACCTTC.

In nucleotides, the CDR3 is TGCGCCAGCAGTAGAACGGGGAGCGTTCAAGAGACCCAGTACTTC. This codes for CASSRTGSVQETQYF. J is TRBJ2-5 and V is TRBV10-1, with D tentatively TRBD2 (5 bases). Per germline, CDR1 WNHNN and CDR2 SYGVQD (reference sequence). Trimming cost V 5 bases and J 2 bases, with 15 bases left between them. CDR3 length: 15 amino acids.

The table lists this clone with a few counts. The rearrangement joins TRBV29-1 to TRBJ1-1; tentatively, D is TRBD1 (5 bases). Germline V gene sequence: CDR1 SQVTM, CDR2 ANQGSEA. The ends were cut back, 4 bases at V and 0 bases at J, with 9 bases in the middle. This CDR3 region has 13 residues. Here the CDR3 reads CSVVRVLNTEAFF. In DNA, the CDR3 is TGCAGCGTTGTCAGGGTTTTGAACACTGAAGCTTTCTTT.

This clone turned up a few times. DNA of the CDR3: TGTGCCAGCAGTTACTCCGCAGGACAGGGCGATGAGCAGTTCTTC. It codes for CASSYSAGQGDEQFF. V is TRBV6-5 and J is TRBJ2-1; TRBD1 agrees at 8 bases. The junction had 6 bases not matched to a gene; V was cut back by 0 bases and J by 8 bases. The CDR3 runs 15 residues. Germline V gene data show CDR1 as MNHEY and CDR2 as SVGAGI.

This clone was detected only a few times. The J gene is TRBJ2-7, the V gene TRBV6-6; D remains unclear. CDR3 length equals 10 residues. Per the germline V gene, CDR1 is MNHNY and CDR2 is SVGAGI (reference sequence). CDR3 nucleotide sequence: TGTGGAGTCCCACCCTACGAGCAGTACTTC. It yields the protein CGVPPYEQYF.

This sequence joins TRBV19 and TRBJ2-7; TRBD1 matches at 7 bases. The germline gives CDR1 LNHDA, CDR2 SQIVND (reference sequence). J lost 6 bases, V lost 5 bases, and 10 bases had no gene match. The length of the CDR3 is 14 residues. CDR3 in amino acids: CASSERTGPSEQYF. CDR3 nucleotide sequence: TGTGCCAGTAGTGAACGGACAGGCCCCTCCGAGCAGTACTTC.